The rows below give T cell receptor beta chains drawn from one sample of a study of blood T cell repertoires in COVID-19. This table comes from immunoSEQ multiplex PCR, and its TCRdb copy is limited to in-frame clones, with some not included. Of about 150,000 clones listed, roughly 90% are singletons. The specimen was peripheral blood. These receptors all stem from a man between 60 and 75 years old with acute or convalescent COVID-19. The CDR3 runs from the conserved cysteine through the conserved F or W. Clone size is given for some rows only: seen once, a few or many times, or a class if the clone is expanded.

j_call | clone_size | v_call | cdr3_length | cdr3_aa
TRBJ1-5 | NA | TRBV3-1/TRBV3-2 | 16 | CASSSGTPYSNQPQHF
TRBJ1-3 | NA | TRBV5-1 | 17 | CASSLLTGKSSGNTIYF
TRBJ1-1 | NA | TRBV18 | 13 | CASCPTGALEAFF
TRBJ1-1 | NA | TRBV25-1 | 13 | CASSELKPGRAFF
TRBJ2-7 | NA | TRBV5-1 | 13 | CASSFGGTGEQYF
TRBJ1-2 | once | TRBV7-2 | 11 | CASSPGEGYTF
TRBJ1-1 | NA | TRBV7-2 | 14 | CASSLYRLNTEAFF
TRBJ1-5 | NA | TRBV19 | 15 | CASSIDNKNNQPQHF
TRBJ1-1 | NA | TRBV6-5 | 13 | CASSYREGTEAFF
TRBJ1-1 | NA | TRBV7-2 | 13 | CASSLGLGDEAFF
TRBJ1-1 | NA | TRBV7-2 | 15 | CASSPRGGGGTEAFF
TRBJ1-2 | NA | TRBV7-8 | 13 | CASSSDANYGYTF
TRBJ1-1 | once | TRBV6-2/TRBV6-3 | 14 | CASSGAAGMSEAFF
TRBJ2-6 | NA | TRBV19 | 15 | CASSIERGRANVLTF
TRBJ1-5 | NA | TRBV30 | 13 | CAWSVGGFQPQHF
TRBJ1-1 | NA | TRBV11-2 | 15 | CASSFQGGPNTEAFF
TRBJ2-6 | NA | TRBV21-1 | 20 | CASSLAMGGTGAPGANVLTF
TRBJ2-7 | NA | TRBV6-5 | 15 | CASSYLGQGYNEQYF
TRBJ1-2 | few | TRBV4-3 | 15 | CASSQSDRANYGYTF
TRBJ2-7 | NA | TRBV2 | 15 | CASSLSGGPSYEQYF
TRBJ2-2 | NA | TRBV5-8 | 15 | CASSLGTSNTGELFF
TRBJ2-3 | NA | TRBV11-3 | 16 | CASSRQGADGTDTQYF
TRBJ2-3 | few | TRBV5-6 | 14 | CASSLRSGTDTQYF
TRBJ2-3 | few | TRBV11-1 | 16 | CASSFNGLGGTDTQYF
TRBJ2-1 | once | TRBV9 | 15 | CASSVEEEGWNEQFF
TRBJ2-7 | NA | TRBV5-1 | 15 | CASSLGGADSYEQYF
TRBJ2-3 | NA | TRBV6-1 | 13 | CASSEGGQDTQYF
TRBJ1-1 | NA | TRBV6-5 | 15 | CASIYRAFMNTEAFF
TRBJ1-2 | NA | TRBV5-4 | 14 | CASSLNRGLHGYTF
TRBJ2-1 | NA | TRBV5-1 | 15 | CASSPGQGADNEQFF
TRBJ1-1 | NA | TRBV7-2 | 13 | CASSLGLNTKAFF